The subject of this entry is one TCR beta chain. The protocol was immunoSEQ multiplex PCR, while the TCRdb copy is restricted to in-frame clones and leaves out a portion. The data hold approximately 130,000 clones, with roughly 92% observed a single time. This sample was included in a study of T cell responses to AZD1222 COVID-19 vaccine. Investigators merged groups given second doses at roughly 4 or roughly 12 weeks. Sequencing was performed on peripheral blood, taken 28 days after the second AZD1222 dose. The clonotype was recovered from an adult who received the AZD1222 COVID-19 vaccine.

The DNA for the CDR3 is TGTGCCAGCAATCGGCGGAACACTGAAGCTTTCTTT. It translates to CASNRRNTEAFF. This chain joins TRBV12-3 or TRBV12-4 and TRBJ1-1; no reliable D call. The ends were cut back, 7 bases at V and 1 base at J, with 7 bases in the middle. CDR3 length: 12 amino acids.